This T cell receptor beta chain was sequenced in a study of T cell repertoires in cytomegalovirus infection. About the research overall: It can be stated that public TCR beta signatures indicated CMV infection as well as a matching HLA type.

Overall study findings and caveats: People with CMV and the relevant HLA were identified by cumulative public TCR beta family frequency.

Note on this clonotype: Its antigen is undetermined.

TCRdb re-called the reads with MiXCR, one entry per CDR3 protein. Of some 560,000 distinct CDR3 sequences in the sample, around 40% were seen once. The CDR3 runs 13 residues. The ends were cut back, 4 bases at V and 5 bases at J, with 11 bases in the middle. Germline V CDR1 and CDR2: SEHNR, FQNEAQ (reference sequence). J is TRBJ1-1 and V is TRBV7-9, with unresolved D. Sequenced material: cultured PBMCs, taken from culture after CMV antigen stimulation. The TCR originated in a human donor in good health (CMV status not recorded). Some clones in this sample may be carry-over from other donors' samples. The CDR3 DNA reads TGTGCCAGCAGCTATGAGGACGGAACTGAAGCTTTCTTT. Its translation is CASSYEDGTEAFF.